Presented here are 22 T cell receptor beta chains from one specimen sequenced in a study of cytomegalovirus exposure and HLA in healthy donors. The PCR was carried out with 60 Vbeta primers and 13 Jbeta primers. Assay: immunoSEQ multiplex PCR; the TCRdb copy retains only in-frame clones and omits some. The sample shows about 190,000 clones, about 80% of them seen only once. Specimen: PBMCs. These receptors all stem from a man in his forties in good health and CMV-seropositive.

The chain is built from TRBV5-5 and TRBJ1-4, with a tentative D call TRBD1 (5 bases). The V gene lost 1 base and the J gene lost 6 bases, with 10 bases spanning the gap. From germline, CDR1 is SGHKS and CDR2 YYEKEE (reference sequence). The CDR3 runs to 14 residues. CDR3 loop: CASSLLDTYEKLFF. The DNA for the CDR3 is TGTGCCAGCAGCTTGTTGGACACCTATGAAAAACTGTTTTTT.

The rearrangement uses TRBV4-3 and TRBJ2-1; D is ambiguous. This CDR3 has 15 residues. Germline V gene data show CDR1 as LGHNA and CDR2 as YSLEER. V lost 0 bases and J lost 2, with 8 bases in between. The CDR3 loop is CASSQDTGPYNEQFF. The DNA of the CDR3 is TGCGCCAGCAGCCAAGATACGGGTCCCTACAATGAGCAGTTCTTC.

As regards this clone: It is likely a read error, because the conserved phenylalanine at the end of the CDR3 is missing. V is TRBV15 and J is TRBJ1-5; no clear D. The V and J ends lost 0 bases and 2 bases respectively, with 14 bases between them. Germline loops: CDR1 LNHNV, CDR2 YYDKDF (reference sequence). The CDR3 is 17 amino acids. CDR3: CATSREELSFRNQPQHS. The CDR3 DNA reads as TGTGCCACCAGCAGAGAGGAGCTCAGTTTCCGCAATCAGCCCCAGCATTCT.

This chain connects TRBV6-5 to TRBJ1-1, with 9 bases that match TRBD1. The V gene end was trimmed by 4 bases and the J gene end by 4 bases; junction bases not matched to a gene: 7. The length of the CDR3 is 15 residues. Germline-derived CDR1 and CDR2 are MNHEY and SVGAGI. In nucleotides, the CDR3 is TGTGCCAGCAGTTCTAAGACAGGGGGAGTCACTGAAGCTTTCTTT. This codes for CASSSKTGGVTEAFF.

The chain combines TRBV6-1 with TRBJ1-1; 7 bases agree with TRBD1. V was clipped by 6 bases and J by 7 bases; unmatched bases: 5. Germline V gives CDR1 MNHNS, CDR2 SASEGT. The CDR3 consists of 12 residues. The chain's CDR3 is CASSQTGCEAFF. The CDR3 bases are TGTGCCAGCAGCCAGACAGGGTGTGAAGCTTTCTTT.

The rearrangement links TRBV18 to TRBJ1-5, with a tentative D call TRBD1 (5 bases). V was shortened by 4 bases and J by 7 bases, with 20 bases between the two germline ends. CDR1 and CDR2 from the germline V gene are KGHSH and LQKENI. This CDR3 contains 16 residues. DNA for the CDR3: TGTGCCAGCTCACGAGGGACCTTCACGGGGGACCAGCCCCAGCATTTT. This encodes CASSRGTFTGDQPQHF.

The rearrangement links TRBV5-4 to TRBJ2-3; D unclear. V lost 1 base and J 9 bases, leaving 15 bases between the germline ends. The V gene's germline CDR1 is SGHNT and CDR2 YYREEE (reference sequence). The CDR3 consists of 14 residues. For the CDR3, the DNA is TGTGCCAGCAGCTTGCAGGCGTCTCAAGGAACGCAGTATTTT. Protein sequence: CASSLQASQGTQYF.

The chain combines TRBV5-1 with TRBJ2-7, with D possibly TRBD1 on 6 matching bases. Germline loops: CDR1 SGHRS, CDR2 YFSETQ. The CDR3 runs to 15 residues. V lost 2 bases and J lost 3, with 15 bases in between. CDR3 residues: CASSLQGNTDYEQYF. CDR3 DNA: TGCGCCAGCAGCTTACAGGGTAATACGGACTACGAGCAGTACTTC.

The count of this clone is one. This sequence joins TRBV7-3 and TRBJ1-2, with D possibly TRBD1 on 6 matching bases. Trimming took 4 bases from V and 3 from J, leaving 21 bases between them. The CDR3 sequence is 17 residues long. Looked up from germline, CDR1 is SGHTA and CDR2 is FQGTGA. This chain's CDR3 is CASSSKGGPTGDYGYTF. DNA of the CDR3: TGTGCCAGCAGCTCAAAAGGGGGACCGACTGGGGACTATGGCTACACCTTC.

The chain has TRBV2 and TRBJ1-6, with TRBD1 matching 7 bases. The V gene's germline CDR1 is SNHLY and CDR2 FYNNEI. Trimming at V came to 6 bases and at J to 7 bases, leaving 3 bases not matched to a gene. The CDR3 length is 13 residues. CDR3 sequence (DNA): TGTGCCAGCAGGACAGGGCTAAATTCACCCCTCCACTTT. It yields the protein CASRTGLNSPLHF. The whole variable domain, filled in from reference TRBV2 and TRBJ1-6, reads EPEVTQTPSHQVTQMGQEVILRCVPISNHLYFYWYRQILGQKVEFLVSFYNNEISEKSEIFDDQFSVERPDGSNFTLKIRSTKLEDSAMYFCASRTGLNSPLHFGNGTRLTVT.

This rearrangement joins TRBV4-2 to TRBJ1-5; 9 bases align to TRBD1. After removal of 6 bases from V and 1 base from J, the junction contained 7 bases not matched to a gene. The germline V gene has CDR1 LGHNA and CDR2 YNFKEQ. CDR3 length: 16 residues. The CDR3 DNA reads TGTGCCAGCAGTCAGTCCGGGACAGGGAGCAATCAGCCCCAGCATTTT. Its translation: CASSQSGTGSNQPQHF.

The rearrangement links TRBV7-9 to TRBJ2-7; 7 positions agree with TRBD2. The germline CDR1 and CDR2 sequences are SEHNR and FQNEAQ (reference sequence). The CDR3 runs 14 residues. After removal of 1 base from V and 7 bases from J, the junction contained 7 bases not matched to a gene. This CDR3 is CASSLEGGPREQYF. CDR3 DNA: TGTGCCAGCAGCTTAGAGGGAGGGCCGAGGGAGCAGTACTTC.

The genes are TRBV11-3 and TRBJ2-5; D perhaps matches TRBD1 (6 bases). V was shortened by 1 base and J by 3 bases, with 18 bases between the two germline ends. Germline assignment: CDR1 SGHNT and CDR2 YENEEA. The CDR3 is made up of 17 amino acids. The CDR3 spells CASSLGSGTNRKETQYF. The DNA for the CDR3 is TGTGCCAGCAGCTTAGGATCCGGGACAAACCGTAAAGAGACCCAGTACTTC.

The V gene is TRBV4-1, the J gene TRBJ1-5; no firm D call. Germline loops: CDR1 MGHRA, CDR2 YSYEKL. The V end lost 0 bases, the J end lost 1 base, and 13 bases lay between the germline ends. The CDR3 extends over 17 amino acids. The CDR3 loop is CASSQEGSLGSNQPQHF. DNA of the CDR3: TGCGCCAGCAGCCAAGAAGGGAGCCTTGGGAGCAATCAGCCCCAGCATTTT.

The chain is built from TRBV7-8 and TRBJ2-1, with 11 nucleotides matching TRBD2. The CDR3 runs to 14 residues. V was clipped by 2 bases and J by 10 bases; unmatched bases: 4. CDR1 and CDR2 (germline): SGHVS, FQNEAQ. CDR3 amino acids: CASSLLLAGVEQFF. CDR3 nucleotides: TGTGCCAGCAGCTTATTACTAGCGGGAGTAGAGCAGTTCTTC. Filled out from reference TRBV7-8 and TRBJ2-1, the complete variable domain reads GAGVSQSPRYKVAKRGQDVALRCDPISGHVSLFWYQQALGQGPEFLTYFQNEAQLDKSGLPSDRFFAERPEGSVSTLKIQRTQQEDSAVYLCASSLLLAGVEQFFGPGTRLTVL.

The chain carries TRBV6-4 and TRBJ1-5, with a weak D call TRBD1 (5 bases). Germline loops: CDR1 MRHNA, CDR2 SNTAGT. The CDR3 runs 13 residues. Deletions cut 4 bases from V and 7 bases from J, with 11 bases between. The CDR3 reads CASSGAGFQPQHF. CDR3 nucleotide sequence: TGTGCCAGCAGTGGGGCAGGGTTCCAGCCCCAGCATTTT.

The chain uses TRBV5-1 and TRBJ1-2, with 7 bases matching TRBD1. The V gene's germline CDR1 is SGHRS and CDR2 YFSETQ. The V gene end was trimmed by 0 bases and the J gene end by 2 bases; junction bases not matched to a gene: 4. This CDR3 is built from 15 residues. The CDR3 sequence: CASSLVPGQNYGYTF. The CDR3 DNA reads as TGCGCCAGCAGCTTGGTGCCGGGACAGAACTATGGCTACACCTTC.

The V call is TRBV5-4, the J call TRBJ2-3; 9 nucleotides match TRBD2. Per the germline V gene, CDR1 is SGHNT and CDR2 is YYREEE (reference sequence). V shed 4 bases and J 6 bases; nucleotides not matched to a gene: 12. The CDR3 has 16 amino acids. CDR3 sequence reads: CASSPGLAQEYDTQYF. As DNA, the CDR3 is TGTGCCAGCAGCCCAGGACTAGCGCAAGAATACGATACGCAGTATTTT.

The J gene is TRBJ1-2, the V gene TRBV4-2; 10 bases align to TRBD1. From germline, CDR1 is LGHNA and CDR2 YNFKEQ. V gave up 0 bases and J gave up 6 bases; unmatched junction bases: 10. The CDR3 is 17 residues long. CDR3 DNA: TGTGCCAGCAGCCAAGATTTGGGTCCGGGACAGGGGAATGGCTACACCTTC. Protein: CASSQDLGPGQGNGYTF.

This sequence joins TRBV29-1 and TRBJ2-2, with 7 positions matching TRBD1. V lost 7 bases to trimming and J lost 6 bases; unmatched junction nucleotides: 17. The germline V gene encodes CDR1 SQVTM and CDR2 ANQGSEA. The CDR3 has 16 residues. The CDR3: CSAKPATGERSGELFF. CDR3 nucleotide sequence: TGCAGCGCAAAACCTGCAACAGGGGAAAGGTCCGGGGAGCTGTTTTTT.

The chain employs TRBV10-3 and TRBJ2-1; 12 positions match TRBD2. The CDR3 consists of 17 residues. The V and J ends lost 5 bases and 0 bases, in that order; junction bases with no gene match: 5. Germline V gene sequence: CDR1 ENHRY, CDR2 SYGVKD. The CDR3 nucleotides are TGTGCCATCAGTCCTAGCGGGGGGGCGGGCTCCTACAATGAGCAGTTCTTC. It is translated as CAISPSGGAGSYNEQFF.

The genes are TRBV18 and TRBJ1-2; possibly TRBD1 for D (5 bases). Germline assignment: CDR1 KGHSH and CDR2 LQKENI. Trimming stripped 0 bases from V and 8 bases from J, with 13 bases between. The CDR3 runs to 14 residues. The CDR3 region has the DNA TGTGCCAGCTCACCACCGACAGATCCGAGCGGCTACACCTTC. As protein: CASSPPTDPSGYTF.